The source of this TCR beta chain is a study of cytomegalovirus exposure and HLA in healthy donors. Use of 60 Vbeta and 13 Jbeta primers characterized the PCR. Assay used: immunoSEQ multiplex PCR; TCRdb lists only in-frame clones, some missing. The sample records 70,000 to 100,000 clones, around 80% being singletons. Looked up from germline, CDR1 is SGHTA and CDR2 is FQGNSA. This CDR3 region has 17 residues. V shed 5 bases, J shed 3 bases, and the junction held 12 bases outside the gene matches. Study-wide findings and caveats: When the data were analyzed later, several of the most significant clusters appeared to be linked to common viral pathogens.

Note on this clone: The antigen is undetermined.

This chain joins TRBV7-2 and TRBJ1-3; 8 bases align to TRBD1. The sequence derives from a man between 45 and 60 years old in good health and CMV-seropositive. Sequencing used PBMCs. CDR3 residues: CASSPGPDRVFGNTIYF. CDR3 coding DNA: TGTGCCAGCAGCCCAGGCCCGGACAGGGTCTTTGGAAACACCATATATTTT.